The clone carrying this T cell receptor (beta chain) came up once. Its antigen remains unknown. This specimen comes from a study of siplizumab effects on memory and regulatory T cells. Findings of the study overall: Fewer alloreactive sequences mapped to unstimulated CD4+ memory cells under siplizumab. The apparent diversity of naive T cells exceeded that of memory cells, and naive T cells seemed to make a major contribution to the alloresponse.

This CDR3 has 14 amino acids. The germline V gene encodes CDR1 ENHRY and CDR2 SYGVKD. The V end lost 3 bases, the J end lost 1 base, and 7 bases lay between the germline ends. Approximately 98,000 TCR templates were measured in each sample. The repertoire was sequenced with immunoSEQ multiplex PCR; TCRdb's copy has only in-frame clones and lacks some. The table lists about 100,000 clones, 90% to 95% of them singletons. Sequenced material: Tregs sorted from blood. The receptor's source is a human donor in good health. V is TRBV10-3 and J is TRBJ1-5, with D maybe TRBD1 (6 bases). CDR3 protein: CAISDRGSNQPQHF. In nucleotides, the CDR3 is TGTGCCATCAGTGACAGGGGCAGCAATCAGCCCCAGCATTTT.